The subject of this entry is one T cell receptor (beta chain). Its antigen is still unknown. This record comes from a study of cytomegalovirus exposure and HLA in healthy donors. Overall study findings and caveats: It has been reported that TCR beta sequences accurately predicted the HLA-A and HLA-B alleles of most subjects. Most sequenced TCRs were rare (though some public TCRs occurred in many donors). A later examination showed that TCR association rates differed by HLA locus, with DRB1 most and HLA-C fewest.

PCR amplification relied on 60 Vbeta primers (plus 13 Jbeta primers). Generated by immunoSEQ multiplex PCR, the TCRdb table keeps only in-frame clones and is missing some. This listing includes 150,000 to 200,000 clones. Per the germline V gene, CDR1 is SGHNT and CDR2 is YENEEA. J was trimmed by 1 base and V by 5 bases; bases with no gene match: 10. The CDR3 runs to 16 residues. What was sequenced was PBMCs. This rearrangement joins TRBV11-3 to TRBJ1-2, with 7 bases lining up with TRBD1. This TCR came from a man younger than 40 in good health and CMV-seronegative. In nucleotides, the CDR3 is TGTGCCAGCAGCGAGGGGGGACAGAGGTATAACTATGGCTACACCTTC. As protein: CASSEGGQRYNYGYTF.